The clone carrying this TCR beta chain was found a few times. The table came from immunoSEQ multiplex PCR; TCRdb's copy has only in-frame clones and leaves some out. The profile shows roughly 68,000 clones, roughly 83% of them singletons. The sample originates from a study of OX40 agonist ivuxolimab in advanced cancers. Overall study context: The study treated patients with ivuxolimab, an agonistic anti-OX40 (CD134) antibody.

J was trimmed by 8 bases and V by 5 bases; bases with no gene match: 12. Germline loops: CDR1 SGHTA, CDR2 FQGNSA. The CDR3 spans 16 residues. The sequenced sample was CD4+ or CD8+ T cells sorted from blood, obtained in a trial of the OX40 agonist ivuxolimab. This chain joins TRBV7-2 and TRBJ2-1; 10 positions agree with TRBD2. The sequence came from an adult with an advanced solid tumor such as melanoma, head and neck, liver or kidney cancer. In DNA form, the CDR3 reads TGTGCCAGCAGCGTATTAGCGGGGGGCCCCCAACATGAGCAGTTCTTC. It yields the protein CASSVLAGGPQHEQFF.